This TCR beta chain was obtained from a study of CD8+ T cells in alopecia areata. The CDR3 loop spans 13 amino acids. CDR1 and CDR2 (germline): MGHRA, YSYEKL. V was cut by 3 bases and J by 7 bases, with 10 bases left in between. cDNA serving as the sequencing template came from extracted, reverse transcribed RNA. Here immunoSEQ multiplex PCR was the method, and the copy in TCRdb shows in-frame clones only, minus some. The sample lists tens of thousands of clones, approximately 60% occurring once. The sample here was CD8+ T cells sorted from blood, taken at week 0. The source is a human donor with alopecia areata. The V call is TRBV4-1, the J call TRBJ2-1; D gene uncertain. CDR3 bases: TGCGCCAGCAGCCAGTGGTCCGGGAATGAGCAGTTCTTC. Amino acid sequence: CASSQWSGNEQFF.